This T cell receptor (beta chain) emerged from a study of regulatory T cells in long-lasting Graves disease. Overall study findings and caveats: Persistent disease was associated with favored TRBV28 usage and with favored use of TRBJ1-2 and TRBJ2-5.

Time point: newly diagnosed GD, antithyroid drugs for less than 3 months. The TCR library used RNA extracted from PBMCs. In this sample, this clonotype turned up many times. What it recognizes is unknown. In building TCR beta libraries, iRepertoire HTBI primers were used together with Arm-PCR of CDR3 regions. TCRdb independently ran MiXCR on the multiplex PCR reads; one entry per CDR3 protein. The table includes 530,000 or so distinct CDR3 sequences, approximately 13% detected once. Germline lookup yields CDR1 SQVTM and CDR2 ANQGSEA. This CDR3 has 15 amino acids. V lost 0 bases to trimming and J lost 7 bases, with 19 bases between them. These data were also reused for a study on T cells in Graves' hyperthyroidism and ophthalmopathy.

The receptor comes from a man aged 25-45 years with Graves disease. The chain couples TRBV29-1 to TRBJ2-7; possibly TRBD2 for D (7 bases). The source material was peripheral blood mononuclear cells (PBMCs), sampled at new diagnosis, from a patient treated with antithyroid drugs. CDR3 sequence reads: CSVEDGGGRASEQYF. The CDR3 nucleotides are TGCAGCGTTGAAGATGGAGGGGGGAGGGCTTCGGAGCAGTACTTC.